These 14 T cell receptor beta chains share one sample of origin, sequenced in a study of blood T cell repertoires in COVID-19. Clones were sequenced by immunoSEQ multiplex PCR, and TCRdb holds only the in-frame ones, with some missing. The sample lists about 120,000 clones; more than 60% were seen once. Specimen: peripheral blood. These receptors all come from an older woman with acute or convalescent COVID-19.

The chain combines TRBV9 with TRBJ2-7; 10 bases are a match to TRBD1. J was trimmed by 5 bases and V by 0 bases; bases with no gene match: 8. Germline-derived CDR1 and CDR2 are SGDLS and YYNGEE. The CDR3 has 16 amino acids. The CDR3 protein is CASSVVADRGFNEQYF. The CDR3 DNA follows: TGTGCCAGCAGCGTAGTAGCGGACAGGGGGTTCAACGAGCAGTACTTC.

The V call is TRBV5-4, the J call TRBJ2-1; TRBD1 might be the D (6 bases). Germline-derived CDR1 and CDR2 are SGHNT and YYREEE (reference sequence). V lost 2 bases, J lost 1 base, and 10 bases lay in between. This CDR3 is built from 15 residues. The CDR3 here is CASSFEQGSYNEQFF. The CDR3 nucleotides read TGTGCCAGCAGCTTCGAACAGGGATCCTACAATGAGCAGTTCTTC.

This clone came up many times. The chain uses TRBV14 and TRBJ1-6; no definite D call. Trimming pared 1 base from V and 7 bases from J, leaving 11 bases between. The length of the CDR3 is 15 residues. Germline CDR1 and CDR2: SGHDN and FVKESK. Written as DNA, the CDR3 is TGTGCCAGCAGCCAAGTAACACGGCGGAATTCACCCCTCCACTTT. It encodes CASSQVTRRNSPLHF.

The gene calls are TRBV7-9 and TRBJ1-1; D unclear. V shed 4 bases and J shed 0 bases, with 12 bases lying between them. Germline-derived CDR1 and CDR2 are SEHNR and FQNEAQ (reference sequence). The CDR3 totals 15 residues. The CDR3 sequence is CASSSYSEMNTEAFF. The CDR3 DNA follows: TGTGCCAGCAGCTCCTACAGTGAAATGAACACTGAAGCTTTCTTT.

The chain employs TRBV2 and TRBJ2-1; perhaps TRBD2 as D (5 bases). V gave up 5 bases and J gave up 5 bases, with 13 bases separating them. CDR1 and CDR2 (germline): SNHLY, FYNNEI. CDR3 length: 14 residues. CDR3 in DNA: TGTGCCAGCAGTAAACTAGTGGGAAACAATGAGCAGTTCTTC. Its protein product is CASSKLVGNNEQFF.

V usage is TRBV11-1 and J usage is TRBJ2-2; 13 nucleotides align to TRBD2. V lost 5 bases to trimming and J lost 7 bases; unmatched junction nucleotides: 7. This CDR3 comprises 16 residues. CDR1 is SGHAT and CDR2 is FQDESV in the germline V gene (reference sequence). The CDR3 nucleotides are TGTGCCAGCAGCCTAAGACTAGCGGGAGGACGCGGGGAGCTGTTTTTT. It codes for CASSLRLAGGRGELFF.

This clone was detected only a few times. Other DNA sequences of this sample code for an identical CDR3. V usage is TRBV9 and J usage is TRBJ1-1; 8 bases match TRBD1. The CDR3 loop spans 14 amino acids. Per the germline V gene, CDR1 is SGDLS and CDR2 is YYNGEE. J gave up 1 base and V 3 bases, and 2 bases lay outside the gene matches. CDR3 amino acids: CASSAQGANTEAFF. In nucleotides, the CDR3 is TGTGCCAGCAGCGCCCAGGGGGCGAACACTGAAGCTTTCTTT.

V gene TRBV5-4 combines with J gene TRBJ2-2, with 11 bases lining up with TRBD2. CDR1 is SGHNT and CDR2 is YYREEE in the germline V gene (reference sequence). This CDR3 is built from 15 residues. V lost 3 bases to trimming and J lost 7 bases; unmatched junction nucleotides: 5. CDR3 amino acids: CASSSTSGNLGELFF. In DNA form, the CDR3 reads TGTGCCAGCAGCTCGACTAGCGGGAACCTCGGGGAGCTGTTTTTT.

The chain employs TRBV6-1 and TRBJ2-2; TRBD1 aligns across 9 bases. In germline, CDR1 is MNHNS, CDR2 SASEGT. The CDR3 sequence is 16 residues long. The ends lost 2 bases at V and 8 bases at J; junction bases unmatched: 9. The DNA for the CDR3 is TGTGCCAGCAGTGAATCCACGGGACAGGGTATGGGGGAGCTGTTTTTT. Its translation: CASSESTGQGMGELFF.

This CDR3 reads CASSSGTGFEKLFF. Written as DNA, the CDR3 is TGTGCCAGCAGTTCCGGGACAGGGTTCGAAAAACTGTTTTTT. The rearrangement links TRBV28 to TRBJ1-4, with TRBD1 matching over 9 bases. CDR3 length equals 14 residues. CDR1 is MDHEN and CDR2 is SYDVKM in the germline V gene. V lost 4 bases to trimming and J lost 8 bases; unmatched junction nucleotides: 5. The whole variable domain, filled in from reference TRBV28 and TRBJ1-4, reads DVKVTQSSRYLVKRTGEKVFLECVQDMDHENMFWYRQDPGLGLRLIYFSYDVKMKEKGDIPEGYSVSREKKERFSLILESASTNQTSMYLCASSSGTGFEKLFFGSGTQLSVL.

This chain links TRBV19 with TRBJ2-5, with 16 bases aligning to TRBD2. CDR1 LNHDA and CDR2 SQIVND come from the germline V gene (reference sequence). V dropped 5 bases and J dropped 2; count of bases not matched to a gene: 11. There are 19 residues in the CDR3. Here the CDR3 reads CASSPSRGLAGGPQETQYF. The DNA of the CDR3 is TGTGCCAGTAGTCCCTCGAGGGGACTAGCGGGAGGGCCTCAAGAGACCCAGTACTTC. The complete variable domain, with remaining parts taken from reference TRBV19 and TRBJ2-5, reads DGGITQSPKYLFRKEGQNVTLSCEQNLNHDAMYWYRQDPGQGLRLIYYSQIVNDFQKGDIAEGYSVSREKKESFPLTVTSAQKNPTAFYLCASSPSRGLAGGPQETQYFGPGTRLLVL.

The chain uses TRBV10-3 and TRBJ2-2, with TRBD2 matching 9 bases. Germline-derived CDR1 and CDR2 are ENHRY and SYGVKD. The V gene end was trimmed by 10 bases and the J gene end by 6 bases; junction bases not matched to a gene: 9. The length of the CDR3 is 14 residues. The CDR3 loop is CASSAGGPSGELFF. For the CDR3, the DNA is TGTGCCAGTTCGGCGGGAGGGCCGTCCGGGGAGCTGTTTTTT.

The gene calls are TRBV5-1 and TRBJ2-5; 7 nucleotides agree with TRBD1. Germline-derived CDR1 and CDR2 are SGHRS and YFSETQ. The CDR3 has 15 residues. With 3 bases clipped from V and 2 bases from J, the junction kept 7 bases outside the gene matches. As DNA, the CDR3 is TGCGCCAGCAGCTCGGCCCCGGGACAGCAAGAGACCCAGTACTTC. This gives the protein CASSSAPGQQETQYF.

The chain employs TRBV6-5 and TRBJ2-3; no clear D gene. The germline CDR1 and CDR2 sequences are MNHEY and SVGAGI. The CDR3 totals 14 residues. V was clipped by 5 bases and J by 4 bases, with 13 bases between them. CDR3 loop: CASSRHSTADTQYF. Written as DNA, the CDR3 is TGTGCCAGCAGTCGCCACAGTACCGCAGATACGCAGTATTTT.